Described below is a single T cell receptor (beta chain) sequence and its context. Its recognized antigen is unknown. This record belongs to a study of cytomegalovirus exposure and HLA in healthy donors (dated by TCRdb to 2016 to 2017). With regard to the full study: In an earlier analysis of approximately 640 of the donors, around 290 Gb of sequence data and approximately 120 million unique TCR beta sequences from about 179 million T cells were reported. Roughly 300 gigabases of sequencing data and some 85 million unique TCR sequences were included in an early release covering about 600 HLA-typed donors. Roughly five DR-DQ haplotypes were handled as single units for association and clustering, since linkage in the cohort was strong. Genome-wide SNP genotypes for about three fifths of the roughly 670 donors were used in a later genetic analysis, which treated that subset as a discovery cohort. Along with the approximately 650-subject first cohort, a separate validation cohort of about 110 different subjects was used. Donor age, sex, ethnicity and CMV serostatus were collected together with the repertoire data. Class I and class II HLA loci were covered by the typing at four-digit resolution. The study combined high-throughput TCR immunosequencing, statistical association of individual TCRs with disease status, and machine learning to predict cytomegalovirus infection status. In a later analysis, previously published TCR beta repertoires from 550 to 700 donors were re-analyzed and high-resolution HLA genotyping was added so that TCR occurrence patterns could be studied. The study used immunosequencing to profile the T cell repertoires of 600 to 850 subjects and linked those repertoires to cytomegalovirus serostatus. In an earlier analysis of 550 to 700 of the donors, high-throughput TCR beta sequencing was used to judge whether each TCR beta V gene segment behaved as functional or pseudogenic. The study was designed to test whether signatures of past pathogen exposure could be identified by cataloging public T cell receptors. The genetic ancestry cluster associated with self-reported Caucasian donors included over 80% of the roughly 390 genotyped donors. All discovery cohort repertoires had been generated on a single sequencing platform. The number of donors typed differed by locus, with roughly 629-640 for A, B, C, DRB1 and DQB1, 522 for DQA1, under 610 for DPA1, and roughly 450 for DPB1. Across 300 to 500 genotyped donors of the cohort, an average of about 240,000 unique TCR beta nucleotide sequences per donor were sequenced, and approximately 17% of those sequences were non-productive. In the later analysis, no new phenotypic data were used to find candidate immune exposures; instead, reliance was placed on TCR beta sequences and their occurrence across donors.

Spanning cysteine to phenylalanine, the CDR3 consists of 14 amino acids. The CDR3 DNA has 42 bases and is translated from base 1. Trimming removed 1 base from V and 8 bases from J; the gene matches leave 8 bases unexplained. Looking up the germline V gene (reference sequence) yields CDR1 SGHNT and CDR2 YYREEE. The receptor library was made with the immunoSEQ multiplex PCR assay. The multiplex PCR relied on a mix of 60 forward primers for TCR Vbeta segments and 13 reverse primers for TCR Jbeta segments. The CDR3 region of rearranged TCR beta genes was amplified from genomic DNA with a multiplex PCR assay. The Illumina HiSeq System was used to sequence the amplified TCR beta libraries as 87-base-pair reads. Turning to the authors' computational methods: A later analysis counted around 72 million unique TCR beta chains across the 550 to 800 repertoires, and approximately 11 million of these chains were shared by at least two donors. To remove PCR and sequencing errors, raw reads were error-corrected and collapsed into unique sequences using a nearest-neighbor algorithm that merged closely related sequences. To assign V, D and J gene segments, CDR3 sequences were aligned to IMGT reference sequences. For a sequence to be retained, a match of at least six nucleotides to both a V gene segment and a J gene segment was required. A rearrangement was called productive if the CDR3 had no stop codons and remained in frame with V and J, and every other rearrangement was called non-productive. CDR3 was defined by IMGT convention, running from the second conserved V-encoded cysteine to the conserved J-encoded phenylalanine. In an earlier analysis of 500 to 650 of the donors, sequences lacking an unambiguous match to a single V gene segment were excluded. In an earlier analysis of several hundred of the donors, V segments were called functional above 56.7% productive rearrangements and were called segregating when the between-donor standard deviation exceeded 5%. To diagnose cytomegalovirus status from the catalog of TCR beta chain sequences, a statistical classification framework was built. In a later analysis, V and J genes were assigned by comparing TCR nucleotide sequences against IMGT/GENE-DB human TR gene sequences. Using the TCRdist pipeline, a later analysis assigned CDR3 sequences along with most-parsimonious VDJ recombination scenarios. In a later analysis, every TCR beta chain was defined by the combination of its CDR3 amino acid sequence and its V-gene family, and reads without a unique V-gene family were dropped. As a way to deal with suspected cross-contamination and a sequencing artifact, a later analysis dropped roughly 620 nucleotide sequences that were highly shared and had low generation probability. In a later analysis, a clonal expansion index was calculated for each public chain from normalized within-repertoire ranks of inferred template counts. Generation probabilities in a later analysis came from a VDJ recombination model fitted to out-of-frame rearrangements, and those results were checked against IGoR. In a later analysis, hypergeometric tests were used to score TCR-TCR, TCR-HLA and TCR-CMV co-occurrence, with a repertoire-size bias correction applied to TCR pairs. To estimate false discovery rates, a later analysis permuted the HLA or CMV assignments 20 times. In a later analysis, co-occurring TCRs were grouped using DBSCAN, and TCRdist sequence similarity was added for clustering within HLA-allele-positive subsets. For co-occurrence clustering, repertoires with fewer than 30,000 or more than 120,000 public chains were excluded, along with a handful of repertoires with anomalous nucleotide sharing. This is the immuneACCESS table as TCRdb keeps it, with only in-frame sequences that have V and J called. A part of the clones is gone; compared with another copy, unresolved V genes explain less than half, and the rest is unexplained. That table gives V, J and clone size, and the DNA gave D and trimming. The sample's clone listing holds 74,000 or so clones. 1.4% to 1.5% of the sample rests with the top ten.

In total, 666 healthy bone marrow donors made up the cohort. All cohort members were sampled while nominally healthy, although unrecorded immune exposures were likely present. The donor was CMV seronegative and was included in the group of hundreds of seronegative cohort members. Each donor provided a peripheral blood sample, and peripheral blood mononuclear cells were used for TCR beta sequencing. The Qiagen DNeasy Blood Extraction Kit was used to extract genomic DNA from the blood cell samples. Overall study outcomes, separate from this receptor: Correlated functional status among segregating V segments might reflect linkage disequilibrium, but an unknown experimental factor could not be ruled out. A further reported finding was that TCR beta sequences accurately predicted the HLA-A and HLA-B alleles for most subjects in the first cohort. In a later analysis, more than 15,000 TCR beta sequences were associated with specific HLA alleles at a false discovery rate of 0.05. The authors suggested that the approach could potentially be generalized to other disease states and immunological phenotypes. Over 15 rarely observed V segments, including chromosome 9 orphons, were excluded from the earlier analysis of several hundred of the donors because counts were too low. According to a later analysis, TCR association rates differed among HLA loci, with DRB1 alleles showing the most associated TCRs and HLA-C alleles showing the fewest. According to a later analysis, most CMV-associated TCR beta chains appeared to be HLA-restricted, and the HLA associations seemed to be driven largely by CMV exposure. A cluster of highly shared sequence variants was judged likely to be a technical artifact of the sequencing pipeline. A later genetic analysis associated a missense DCLRE1C variant with V-gene and J-gene trimming of TCR beta chains, and an independent cohort replicated the association. In the study, some 160 TCR beta chains were listed as associated with cytomegalovirus. In a later genetic analysis, fewer N-insertions in productive TCRs were reported among donors in an Asian-associated ancestry cluster than the approximately 670-donor mean. In both the original and validation cohorts, the classifier was reported to diagnose cytomegalovirus status with high specificity and sensitivity. Some IMGT-functional V segments, including TRBV6-2 and TRBV6-3, could not be told apart with the 87-base-pair reads, so those segments were excluded. A later analysis found that HLA-associated TCR beta chains were more clonally expanded and had lower generation probabilities than equally common non-associated chains. Broadly in line with IMGT annotations, most TCR beta V segments showed up in productive rearrangements about 90% or about 30% of the time in an earlier analysis of about 500 of the donors. In a later analysis, several top co-occurrence clusters were reported to appear linked to parvovirus B19, influenza, CMV and Epstein-Barr virus. A few of the identified cytomegalovirus-associated TCR beta chains were confirmed in vitro to be specific for cytomegalovirus antigens. CMV serostatus was the only immune exposure information available for the cohort. When HLA alleles, especially DR and DQ, strongly co-occurred, TCR associations were difficult to assign to individual alleles. Across donors, most TCR sequences were observed very rarely, whereas some public TCRs were present in many individuals. Because HLA typing was unavailable for some donors at each locus, only the typed subset was used in association tests. Only TCR beta chains were sequenced in this cohort, and the absence of alpha or paired-chain data limited detectable features. Roughly uniform sequencing depth across donors was assumed in presence/absence analyses, although this assumption may not hold.

Sample: PBMCs. In this chain, TRBV5-4 is recombined with TRBJ1-2; TRBD1 lines up with 7 middle nucleotides. The TCR originated in a woman aged 55 to 70 in good health and CMV-seronegative. The CDR3 protein sequence reads: CASSLQGQPLGYTF. The DNA is as follows: TGTGCCAGCAGCTTGCAGGGACAGCCATTAGGCTACACCTTC.